This T cell receptor beta chain was documented in a study of T cells in Graves' hyperthyroidism and ophthalmopathy. Broader study findings: Expanded thyroid clonotypes (above 0.001) were mostly also found in blood. Stable hyperthyroidism was told apart from ophthalmopathy by a model built on 13 V-J features.

Patients with uncontrolled infections, other autoimmune diseases, pregnancy or lactation were excluded. Out of approximately 10 ml of fresh peripheral blood came the PBMCs. RNA transcripts served as the template for amplifying TCR beta CDR3 regions. The HTBI primer set drove a first-round RT-PCR of the TCR CDR3. TCRdb independently ran MiXCR on the multiplex PCR reads; one entry per CDR3 protein. The table includes 460,000 or so distinct CDR3 sequences, approximately 14% detected once. The CDR3 consists of 12 residues. Trimming took off 6 bases at V and 6 bases at J, with 8 bases between the two ends. Germline V gene lookup returns CDR1 MNHNS and CDR2 SASEGT. This clonotype showed up many times. The antigen is not known.

This TCR derives from a young woman with Graves' hyperthyroidism. The V gene is TRBV6-1, the J gene TRBJ2-2, with D unclear. What was sequenced was blood. The CDR3 sequence is CASRESAGELFF. CDR3 nucleotide sequence: TGTGCCAGCAGGGAGTCGGCCGGGGAGCTGTTTTTT.